One and the same sample provided the 18 T cell receptor beta chains below, sequenced in a study of identical twins (dated by TCRdb to about 2016). To prepare the library, 5' RACE was applied. Sequenced on an Illumina HiSeq 2000. The raw public data were reprocessed by TCRdb itself: fastp quality trimming at Q25, MiXCR clonotype calling, in-frame beta chains only. Every entry covers one CDR3 protein and lists the most common genes and DNA from its rows. The sample records 450,000 to 600,000 distinct CDR3 sequences, about 20% of which are singletons. The top ten constitute around 0.48% of the sample. These data also formed part of another study, on yellow fever vaccine responses in identical twins.

Sequenced input: CD4+ T cells sorted from blood. The origin of the receptors is a woman in her late teens or twenties in good health.

The table lists this clonotype with a few counts. The CDR3 DNA sequence: TGCGCCAGCAGCCACCCGGACAGGCGCTCCTACAATGAGCAGTTCTTC. It codes for CASSHPDRRSYNEQFF. The chain recombines TRBV4-1 with TRBJ2-1; 7 bases agree with TRBD1. From germline, CDR1 is MGHRA and CDR2 YSYEKL. This CDR3 is built from 16 residues. V lost 3 bases to trimming and J lost 0 bases; unmatched junction nucleotides: 5.

V usage is TRBV28 and J usage is TRBJ1-2; the D gene is possibly TRBD1 (5 bases). This CDR3 is built from 16 residues. The germline CDR1 and CDR2 sequences are MDHEN and SYDVKM. V shed 6 bases and J shed 4 bases, with 21 bases lying between them. DNA for the CDR3: TGTGCCAGCAGCCCGGCCGGGGCCAACGGCTTCTATGGCTACACCTTC. As protein: CASSPAGANGFYGYTF.

This clonotype has just a few counts. The chain joins TRBV12-3 or TRBV12-4 to TRBJ2-3; either TRBD1 or TRBD2 may supply D (6 bases each). The V end lost 7 bases, the J end lost 8 bases, and 25 bases lay between the germline ends. The CDR3 loop spans 16 amino acids. This CDR3 reads CASTHDIQGGFATQYF. The CDR3 coding sequence is TGTGCCAGCACTCACGACATACAGGGAGGATTTGCTACGCAGTATTTT.

The chain couples TRBV14 to TRBJ2-1; 8 bases align to TRBD2. After removal of 3 bases from V and 6 bases from J, the junction contained 10 bases not matched to a gene. Germline CDR1 and CDR2: SGHDN and FVKESK. The length of the CDR3 is 16 residues. CDR3 sequence (DNA): TGTGCCAGCAGCCAGCCCGGGACTAGGACCCTCAATGAGCAGTTCTTC. Encoded protein: CASSQPGTRTLNEQFF.

The sample holds a few counts of this clonotype. The chain has TRBV9 and TRBJ1-1; TRBD1 might be the D (6 bases). The germline V gene has CDR1 SGDLS and CDR2 YYNGEE. This CDR3 spans 15 amino acids. V was clipped by 4 bases and J by 4 bases, with 17 bases between them. CDR3 bases: TGTGCCAGCAGCCCCCGGGGGGGGCTTTCCACTGAAGCTTTCTTT. It codes for CASSPRGGLSTEAFF.

This clonotype turned up a few times. The chain couples TRBV29-1 to TRBJ2-2; weak D call: TRBD2 (6 bases). The CDR3 has 14 residues. Trimming removed 4 bases from V and 0 bases from J, with 9 bases in between. Germline V lookup: CDR1 SQVTM, CDR2 ANQGSEA. The CDR3 DNA follows: TGCAGCGTTGGCGGGGAGGCGAACACCGGGGAGCTGTTTTTT. Encoded protein: CSVGGEANTGELFF.

The V gene is TRBV29-1, the J gene TRBJ2-7, with 10 positions matching TRBD1. V was pared by 2 bases and J by 4 bases, with 2 bases of the junction left unmatched. The V gene's germline CDR1 is SQVTM and CDR2 ANQGSEA. The CDR3 runs 13 residues. The CDR3 protein is CSVERDRGYEQYF. In DNA form, the CDR3 reads TGCAGCGTTGAAAGGGACAGGGGTTACGAGCAGTACTTC.

The gene calls are TRBV2 and TRBJ2-2; tentative D call: TRBD2 (6 bases). V was pared by 4 bases and J by 1 base, with 13 bases between. The germline CDR1 and CDR2 sequences are SNHLY and FYNNEI. The length of the CDR3 is 16 residues. The CDR3 nucleotides read TGTGCCAGCAGTGGGAGGGGAGCGGAGAACACCGGGGAGCTGTTTTTT. The encoded protein is CASSGRGAENTGELFF.

The genes are TRBV7-8 and TRBJ2-5, with a tentative D call TRBD2 (6 bases). V lost 1 base, J lost 5 bases, and 14 bases lay in between. This CDR3 contains 15 residues. CDR1 is SGHVS and CDR2 is FQNEAQ in the germline V gene. CDR3 in amino acids: CASSLVPAGIETQYF. For the CDR3, the DNA is TGTGCCAGCAGCTTAGTTCCAGCGGGTATCGAGACCCAGTACTTC.

This clonotype occurred a few times. The V and J genes are TRBV3-1 and TRBJ1-2, with TRBD1 matching 7 bases. The length of the CDR3 is 17 residues. The trim removed 0 bases at V and 6 bases at J, leaving 13 bases unmatched. Germline-derived CDR1 and CDR2 are LGHDT and YNNKEL (reference sequence). The CDR3 spells CASSQDIPLTGDHGYTF. CDR3 nucleotides: TGTGCCAGCAGCCAAGATATCCCCCTCACAGGGGACCATGGCTACACCTTC.

This clonotype was counted between two and nine times. The chain carries TRBV7-8 and TRBJ2-1, with unresolved D. Trimming left V 5 bases short and J 0 bases short, with 14 bases between. Germline V gives CDR1 SGHVS, CDR2 FQNEAQ. The CDR3 length is 16 residues. CDR3 residues: CASSAGPPSSYNEQFF. CDR3 coding DNA: TGTGCCAGCAGCGCCGGGCCGCCGAGCTCCTACAATGAGCAGTTCTTC.

The V and J genes are TRBV28 and TRBJ2-3; 13 nucleotides align to TRBD2. Germline trimming cut 5 bases from V and 4 bases from J; bases unmatched to any gene: 9. CDR1 and CDR2 from the germline V gene are MDHEN and SYDVKM. This CDR3 has 17 amino acids. The CDR3 DNA reads TGTGCCAGCAGTCTCTGGACTAGCGGGAGATCTCCAGATACGCAGTATTTT. Translation: CASSLWTSGRSPDTQYF.

This clonotype was counted only a few times. This chain uses TRBV20-1 with TRBJ2-5; 12 bases fit TRBD2. V shed 6 bases and J 0 bases; nucleotides not matched to a gene: 2. The CDR3 contains 14 residues. The germline CDR1 and CDR2 sequences are DFQATT and SNEGSKA (reference sequence). The CDR3 sequence: CSARTSGNQETQYF. The CDR3 nucleotides read TGCAGTGCAAGGACTAGCGGGAACCAAGAGACCCAGTACTTC.

This clonotype came up a few times. This sequence joins TRBV10-2 and TRBJ2-1; D remains unclear. Germline V gene lookup returns CDR1 WSHSY and CDR2 SAAADI. The CDR3 extends over 14 amino acids. The V end lost 0 bases, the J end lost 6 bases, and 9 bases lay between the germline ends. The CDR3, as DNA: TGCGCCAGCAGTGAGTCAGGGCCGCGCAATGAGCAGTTCTTC. It encodes CASSESGPRNEQFF.

This clonotype was observed a few times. The chain employs TRBV18 and TRBJ1-1; 10 bases map to TRBD1. CDR3 length equals 16 residues. Germline V gene lookup returns CDR1 KGHSH and CDR2 LQKENI. J lost 4 bases, V lost 2 bases, and 7 bases had no gene match. The DNA for the CDR3 is TGTGCCAGCTCACCATCGGGACAGGGGATACTCACTGAAGCTTTCTTT. This translates into CASSPSGQGILTEAFF. The whole variable domain, filled in from reference TRBV18 and TRBJ1-1, reads NAGVMQNPRHLVRRRGQEARLRCSPMKGHSHVYWYRQLPEEGLKFMVYLQKENIIDESGMPKERFSAEFPKEGPSILRIQQVVRGDSAAYFCASSPSGQGILTEAFFGQGTRLTVV.

This clonotype showed up just once. J is TRBJ2-3 and V is TRBV5-4; D tentatively reads TRBD1 or TRBD2 (6 bases each). The CDR3 totals 19 residues. Between the trimmed V and J ends, which lost 1 base and 1 base, there was a span of 22 bases. Germline V gene data show CDR1 as SGHNT and CDR2 as YYREEE (reference sequence). In nucleotides, the CDR3 is TGTGCCAGCAGCTTGAAACTTGTGGGGGGCCCCTATGGCACAGATACGCAGTATTTT. Residues: CASSLKLVGGPYGTDTQYF.

V and J are TRBV3-1 and TRBJ1-1; D remains unclear. There are 14 residues in the CDR3. The V end was cut by 1 base, the J end by 5 bases, with 11 bases between. Per the germline V gene, CDR1 is LGHDT and CDR2 is YNNKEL (reference sequence). In nucleotides, the CDR3 is TGTGCCAGCAGCCAAGTCAGTATAAGGACTGAAGCTTTCTTT. Translating it yields CASSQVSIRTEAFF.

V gene TRBV12-3 or TRBV12-4 combines with J gene TRBJ2-5; D is uncertain. Trimming stripped 8 bases from V and 0 bases from J, with 10 bases between. The CDR3 runs to 13 residues. CDR3 protein: CASGKGYQETQYF. CDR3 nucleotide sequence: TGTGCCAGCGGCAAAGGGTACCAAGAGACCCAGTACTTC.